The text below deals with one T cell receptor beta chain. This CDR3 spans 14 amino acids. Germline trimming cut 4 bases from V and 6 bases from J; bases unmatched to any gene: 5. Germline V lookup: CDR1 SGHRS, CDR2 YFSETQ. Under the authors' procedure: From reference gene primer amplification, estimates of nucleated cell counts were derived. Assay: immunoSEQ multiplex PCR; the TCRdb copy retains only in-frame clones and omits some. D and trimming come from the DNA, and the V and J calls and clone size come from that table. In the table there are approximately 24,000 clones, about 89% of which are singletons. This record comes from a study of blood T cell repertoires in COVID-19. On the study more broadly: Acute and convalescent COVID-19 samples came from the United States, Italy and Spain. The analysed material was cDNA or gDNA that came from T cells, B-cell-depleted T cells, or PBMCs.

The source of this sequence is a man in his 70s with COVID-19, enrolled during active disease. Material: peripheral blood. This rearrangement joins TRBV5-1 to TRBJ2-7, with 12 bases that match TRBD2. CDR3 loop: CASSPWTSGIEQYF. In DNA, the CDR3 is TGCGCCAGCAGCCCTTGGACTAGCGGGATCGAGCAGTACTTC.